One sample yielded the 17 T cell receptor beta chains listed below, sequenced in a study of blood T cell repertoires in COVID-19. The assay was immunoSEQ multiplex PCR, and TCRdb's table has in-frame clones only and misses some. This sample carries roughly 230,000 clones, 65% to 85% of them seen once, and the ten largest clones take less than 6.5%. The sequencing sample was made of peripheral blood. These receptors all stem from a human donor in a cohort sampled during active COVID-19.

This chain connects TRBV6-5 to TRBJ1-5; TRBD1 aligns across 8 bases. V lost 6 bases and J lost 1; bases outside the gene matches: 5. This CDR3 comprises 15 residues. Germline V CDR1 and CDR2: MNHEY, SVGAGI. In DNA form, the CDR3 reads TGTGCCAGCAGCGACAGGGGCGGCAGCAATCAGCCCCAGCATTTT. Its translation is CASSDRGGSNQPQHF.

The CDR3 DNA follows: TGTGCCAGCAGCCGACCGGGACAGGGTCGAGACGAGCAGTACTTC. It specifies CASSRPGQGRDEQYF. This chain uses TRBV6-5 with TRBJ2-7; 9 bases match TRBD1. The germline V gene has CDR1 MNHEY and CDR2 SVGAGI. The CDR3 runs to 15 residues. J was trimmed by 5 bases and V by 6 bases; bases with no gene match: 11.

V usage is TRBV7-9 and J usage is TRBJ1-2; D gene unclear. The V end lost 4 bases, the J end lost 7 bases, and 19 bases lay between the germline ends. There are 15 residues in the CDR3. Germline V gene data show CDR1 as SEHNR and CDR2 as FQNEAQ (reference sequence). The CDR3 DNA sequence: TGTGCCAGCAGCTCTAGAGGTTCCCCGGGTACTGGCTACACCTTC. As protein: CASSSRGSPGTGYTF.

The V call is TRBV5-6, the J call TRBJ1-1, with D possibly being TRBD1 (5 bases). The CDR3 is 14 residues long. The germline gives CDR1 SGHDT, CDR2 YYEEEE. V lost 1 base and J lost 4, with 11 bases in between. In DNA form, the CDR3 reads TGTGCCAGCAGCTTGCGGGGAGGGGCCACTGAAGCTTTCTTT. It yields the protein CASSLRGGATEAFF.

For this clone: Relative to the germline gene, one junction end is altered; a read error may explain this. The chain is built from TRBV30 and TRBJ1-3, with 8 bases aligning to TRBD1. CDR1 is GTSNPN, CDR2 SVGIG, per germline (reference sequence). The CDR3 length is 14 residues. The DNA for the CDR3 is TGTGCCTGGAGTCCGGGACAGGTTGGAGACACCATATATTTT. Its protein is CAWSPGQVGDTIYF.

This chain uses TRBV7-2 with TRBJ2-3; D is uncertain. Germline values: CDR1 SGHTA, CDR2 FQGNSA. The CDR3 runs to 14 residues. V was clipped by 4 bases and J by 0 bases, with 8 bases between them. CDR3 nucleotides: TGTGCCAGCAGCTCCACGGGTAGCACAGATACGCAGTATTTT. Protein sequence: CASSSTGSTDTQYF.

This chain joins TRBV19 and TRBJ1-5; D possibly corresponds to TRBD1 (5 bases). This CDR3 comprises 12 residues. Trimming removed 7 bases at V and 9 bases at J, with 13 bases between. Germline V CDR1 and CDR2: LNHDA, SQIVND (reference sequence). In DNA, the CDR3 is TGTGCCAGTACCTCGGGACTCCTGCCCCAGCATTTT. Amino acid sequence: CASTSGLLPQHF.

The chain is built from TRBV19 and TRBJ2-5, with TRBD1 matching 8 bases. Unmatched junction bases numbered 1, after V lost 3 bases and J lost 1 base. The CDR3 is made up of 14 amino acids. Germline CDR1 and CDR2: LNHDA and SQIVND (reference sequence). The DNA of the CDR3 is TGTGCCAGTAGTATGCAGGGGGCCCAAGAGACCCAGTACTTC. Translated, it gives CASSMQGAQETQYF.

The CDR3 is CASTGDRSYEQYF. CDR3 in DNA: TGCGCCAGCACTGGGGACAGGTCCTACGAGCAGTACTTC. The V and J genes are TRBV10-2 and TRBJ2-7, with TRBD1 matching over 8 bases. The germline V gene encodes CDR1 WSHSY and CDR2 SAAADI. The CDR3 totals 13 residues. With V trimmed by 7 bases and J by 1 base, 3 bases remained unmatched.

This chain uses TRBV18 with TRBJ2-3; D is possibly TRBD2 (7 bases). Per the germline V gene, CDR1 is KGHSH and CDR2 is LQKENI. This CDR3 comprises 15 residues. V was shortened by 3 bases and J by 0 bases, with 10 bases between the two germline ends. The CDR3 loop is CASSPGGASTDTQYF. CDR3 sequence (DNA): TGTGCCAGCTCACCTGGGGGGGCGAGCACAGATACGCAGTATTTT.

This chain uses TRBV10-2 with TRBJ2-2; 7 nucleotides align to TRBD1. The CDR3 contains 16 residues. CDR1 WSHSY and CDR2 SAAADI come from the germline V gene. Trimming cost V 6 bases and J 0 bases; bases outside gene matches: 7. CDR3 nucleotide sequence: TGCGCCAGCAGACTATTACAGGGGACGAACACCGGGGAGCTGTTTTTT. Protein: CASRLLQGTNTGELFF.

The CDR3 sequence is CSASSHLQETQYF. The CDR3 DNA is TGCAGTGCTAGTAGCCATTTACAAGAGACCCAGTACTTC. The rearrangement uses TRBV20-1 and TRBJ2-5; the D is unclear. The germline CDR1 and CDR2 sequences are DFQATT and SNEGSKA (reference sequence). This CDR3 is built from 13 residues. V dropped 3 bases and J dropped 2 bases, with 10 bases sitting between them.

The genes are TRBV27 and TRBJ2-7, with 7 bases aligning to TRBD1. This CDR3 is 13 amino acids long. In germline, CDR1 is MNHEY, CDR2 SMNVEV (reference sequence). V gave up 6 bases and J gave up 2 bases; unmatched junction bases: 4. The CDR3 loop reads CASRLTGTYEQYF. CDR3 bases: TGTGCCAGCAGGTTGACAGGGACCTACGAGCAGTACTTC.

The CDR3 DNA reads as TGCGCCAGCAGCTATACCCGGACTTCTCCTGGGGCCAACGTCCTGACTTTC. Translation gives CASSYTRTSPGANVLTF. This chain joins TRBV4-1 and TRBJ2-6; D perhaps matches TRBD2 (5 bases). Trimming cost V 5 bases and J 2 bases, with 16 bases left between them. CDR1 and CDR2 from the germline V gene are MGHRA and YSYEKL. The CDR3 contains 17 residues.

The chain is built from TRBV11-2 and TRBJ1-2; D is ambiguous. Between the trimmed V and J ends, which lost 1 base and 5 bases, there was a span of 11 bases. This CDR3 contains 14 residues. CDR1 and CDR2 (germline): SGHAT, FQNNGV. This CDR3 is CASSLVRAGYGYTF. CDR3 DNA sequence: TGTGCCAGCAGCTTAGTGAGGGCTGGATATGGCTACACCTTC.

The DNA of the CDR3 is TGCAGCGGGGACTCCCCCTTAGGAGACGAGCAGTACTTC. Its translation is CSGDSPLGDEQYF. The chain uses TRBV29-1 and TRBJ2-7; possibly TRBD2 for D (6 bases). V was trimmed by 7 bases and J by 5 bases, leaving 18 bases between them. Per the germline V gene, CDR1 is SQVTM and CDR2 is ANQGSEA. The CDR3 loop spans 13 amino acids.

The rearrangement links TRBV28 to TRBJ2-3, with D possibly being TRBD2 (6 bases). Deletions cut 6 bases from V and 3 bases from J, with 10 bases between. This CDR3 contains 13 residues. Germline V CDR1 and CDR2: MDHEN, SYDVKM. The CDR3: CASRGGATDTQYF. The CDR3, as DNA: TGTGCCAGCAGGGGGGGAGCAACAGATACGCAGTATTTT.